This entry lists 14 T cell receptor beta chains sequenced from one sample in a study of human T cells and chemical hapten exposure. MiXCR, applied by TCRdb to the RACE reads, yields one record per CDR3 protein. This sample has some 90,000 distinct CDR3 sequences, with about 8.7% found just once. Time point of the sample: healthy volunteer bleed at 2 weeks. The starting material, unfractionated whole blood, was used for total RNA extraction. The sequenced sample consisted of whole blood. These receptors were obtained from a female donor in good health. Some clones in this sample may be carry-over from other donors' samples.

This clonotype was counted between two and nine times. This chain joins TRBV7-2 and TRBJ1-5; 8 bases line up with TRBD1. The CDR3 runs 15 residues. Germline trimming cut 1 base from V and 4 bases from J; bases unmatched to any gene: 3. Germline assignment: CDR1 SGHTA and CDR2 FQGNSA. Here the CDR3 reads CASSLVDRVNQPQHF. The DNA for the CDR3 is TGTGCCAGCAGCTTAGTGGACAGGGTGAATCAGCCCCAGCATTTT.

The chain couples TRBV10-3 to TRBJ1-4, with D uncertain. The CDR3 spans 15 residues. The germline gives CDR1 ENHRY, CDR2 SYGVKD. Trimming shortened V by 0 bases and J by 5 bases, and 10 bases separated the two germline ends. Here the CDR3 DNA reads TGTGCCATCAGTGAGTCAGGCACAGCAAATGAAAAACTGTTTTTT. It translates to CAISESGTANEKLFF.

The chain carries TRBV20-1 and TRBJ2-3; 8 nucleotides agree with TRBD2. J was trimmed by 0 bases and V by 6 bases; bases with no gene match: 5. This CDR3 is 14 amino acids long. The germline V gene has CDR1 DFQATT and CDR2 SNEGSKA (reference sequence). CDR3 sequence: CSAPLAGSTDTQYF. The CDR3 coding sequence is TGCAGTGCGCCTCTAGCGGGTAGCACAGATACGCAGTATTTT.

In its sample, this clonotype was seen many times. V and J are TRBV20-1 and TRBJ1-1; D gene ambiguous. V was shortened by 6 bases and J by 8 bases, with 13 bases between the two germline ends. Germline CDR1 DFQATT, CDR2 SNEGSKA (reference sequence). This CDR3 is 11 amino acids long. In nucleotides, the CDR3 is TGCAGTGCCCTTGTGACTTCAGAAGCTTTCTTT. It is translated as CSALVTSEAFF.

The chain couples TRBV28 to TRBJ2-2; D perhaps matches TRBD1 (6 bases). The germline gives CDR1 MDHEN, CDR2 SYDVKM. This CDR3 has 14 amino acids. V lost 7 bases, J lost 2 bases, and 11 bases lay in between. The CDR3, as DNA: TGTGCCAGCAAGCGGACAGACAACACCGGGGAGCTGTTTTTT. The encoded protein is CASKRTDNTGELFF.

There are many counts of this clonotype. This chain joins TRBV20-1 and TRBJ2-2; either TRBD1 or TRBD2 may supply D (5 bases each). Germline CDR1 and CDR2: DFQATT and SNEGSKA (reference sequence). CDR3 length: 13 residues. Trimming left V 6 bases short and J 4 bases short, with 12 bases between. For the CDR3, the DNA is TGCAGTGCGGGACGACACCGCACCGGGGAGCTGTTTTTT. Translating it yields CSAGRHRTGELFF.

The V gene is TRBV28, the J gene TRBJ1-1, with 9 bases that match TRBD1. The V gene's germline CDR1 is MDHEN and CDR2 SYDVKM. This CDR3 spans 16 amino acids. With 3 bases clipped from V and 0 bases from J, the junction kept 5 bases outside the gene matches. The CDR3: CASSLGDREMNTEAFF. CDR3 sequence (DNA): TGTGCCAGCAGTTTGGGGGACAGGGAGATGAACACTGAAGCTTTCTTT.

This clonotype has only a few counts. The chain carries TRBV12-3 or TRBV12-4 and TRBJ2-7; D is perhaps TRBD2 (6 bases). The CDR3 covers 14 residues. V was cut by 6 bases and J by 4 bases, with 16 bases left in between. CDR3 sequence: CASSPGVRRYEQYF. CDR3 DNA: TGTGCCAGCAGCCCGGGGGTTAGGAGGTACGAGCAGTACTTC.

This clonotype has only a few counts. The V and J genes are TRBV9 and TRBJ2-6, with a tentative D call TRBD2 (5 bases). Germline V CDR1 and CDR2: SGDLS, YYNGEE. V dropped 3 bases and J dropped 0 bases, with 16 bases sitting between them. The CDR3 has 18 amino acids. The CDR3 here is CASSGRLPGYSGANVLTF. CDR3 DNA: TGTGCCAGCAGCGGGAGGTTACCAGGTTACTCTGGGGCCAACGTCCTGACTTTC. The whole variable domain, filled in from reference TRBV9 and TRBJ2-6, reads DSGVTQTPKHLITATGQRVTLRCSPRSGDLSVYWYQQSLDQGLQFLIQYYNGEERAKGNILERFSAQQFPDLHSELNLSSLELGDSALYFCASSGRLPGYSGANVLTFGAGSRLTVL.

The V and J genes are TRBV19 and TRBJ1-5; 7 bases line up with TRBD1. The CDR3 totals 15 residues. The V gene's germline CDR1 is LNHDA and CDR2 SQIVND (reference sequence). The junction had 10 bases not matched to a gene; V was cut back by 7 bases and J by 4 bases. The CDR3 protein is CASTKGAGQNQPQHF. The CDR3 DNA sequence: TGTGCCAGTACCAAGGGGGCAGGGCAAAATCAGCCCCAGCATTTT.

This clonotype has a count of ten or more. The rearrangement uses TRBV4-2 and TRBJ2-7; perhaps TRBD2 as D (5 bases). This CDR3 comprises 14 residues. CDR1 and CDR2 from the germline V gene are LGHNA and YNFKEQ. The V end lost 1 base, the J end lost 6 bases, and 13 bases lay between the germline ends. The CDR3, as DNA: TGTGCCAGCAGCCAAGGGGATAGCGCTATCGAGCAGTACTTC. Protein product: CASSQGDSAIEQYF.

V and J are TRBV20-1 and TRBJ1-5, with D hard to call. V shed 6 bases and J shed 10 bases, with 19 bases lying between them. This CDR3 is built from 13 residues. CDR1 and CDR2 from the germline V gene are DFQATT and SNEGSKA (reference sequence). CDR3 residues: CSAPVVSGHPQHF. The DNA of the CDR3 is TGCAGTGCACCCGTGGTTTCGGGTCATCCCCAGCATTTT.

V and J are TRBV6-5 and TRBJ1-1; D is ambiguous. The V end was cut by 0 bases, the J end by 0 bases, with 8 bases between. Per the germline V gene, CDR1 is MNHEY and CDR2 is SVGAGI. CDR3 size: 15 residues. The CDR3 nucleotides read TGTGCCAGCAGTTACTCGAGGCAGATGAACACTGAAGCTTTCTTT. Its protein is CASSYSRQMNTEAFF.

This clonotype has ten or more counts. The genes are TRBV7-3 and TRBJ2-2, with D possibly being TRBD1 (6 bases). V gave up 0 bases and J gave up 5 bases, with 13 bases separating them. CDR1 SGHTA and CDR2 FQGTGA come from the germline V gene. This CDR3 contains 16 residues. The chain's CDR3 is CASSLTGAMGTGELFF. CDR3 in DNA: TGTGCCAGCAGCTTAACGGGGGCGATGGGGACCGGGGAGCTGTTTTTT.